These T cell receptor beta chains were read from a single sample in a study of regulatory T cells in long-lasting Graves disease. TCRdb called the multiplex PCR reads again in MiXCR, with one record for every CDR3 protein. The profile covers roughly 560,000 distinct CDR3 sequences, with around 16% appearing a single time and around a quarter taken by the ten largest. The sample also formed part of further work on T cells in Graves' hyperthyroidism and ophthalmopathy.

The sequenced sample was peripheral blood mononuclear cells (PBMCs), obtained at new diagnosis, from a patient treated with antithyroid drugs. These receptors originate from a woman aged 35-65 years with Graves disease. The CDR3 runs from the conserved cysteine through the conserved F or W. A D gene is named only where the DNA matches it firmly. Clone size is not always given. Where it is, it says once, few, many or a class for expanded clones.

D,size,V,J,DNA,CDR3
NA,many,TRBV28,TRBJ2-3,TGTGCCAGCAGAAGTGGCGGGGGCCCCAGCACAGATACGCAGTATTTT,CASRSGGGPSTDTQYF
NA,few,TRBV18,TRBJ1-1,TGTGCCAGCTCACCACCGGTATTTTCGAACACTGAAGCTTTCTTT,CASSPPVFSNTEAFF
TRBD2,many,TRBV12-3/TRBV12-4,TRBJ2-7,TGTGCCAGCAGAAGCGGGGGGAACTACGAGCAGTACTTC,CASRSGGNYEQYF
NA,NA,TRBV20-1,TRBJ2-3,TGCAGTGCAACACTAGGGGCGGCAGATACGCAGTATTTT,CSATLGAADTQYF
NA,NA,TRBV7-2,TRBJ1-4,TGTGCCAGCAGCCTAAGGACGGGGGCGGCGGGTAATGAAAAACTGTTTTTT,CASSLRTGAAGNEKLFF
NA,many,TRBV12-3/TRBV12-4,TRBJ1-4,TGTGCCAGCAGTTTAACAGCGGTCGGGAATGAAAAACTGTTTTTT,CASSLTAVGNEKLFF
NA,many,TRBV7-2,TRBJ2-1,TGTGCCAGCAGCTCCCAGGGGAATAATCCCTTTTACAATGAGCAGTTCTTC,CASSSQGNNPFYNEQFF
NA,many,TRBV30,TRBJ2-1,TGTGCCTTAAGGACTGATTCCTACAATGAGCAGTTCTTC,CALRTDSYNEQFF
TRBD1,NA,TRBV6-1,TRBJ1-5,TGTGCCAGCAGCTCAGACAGGGGGCCGGGTCAGCCCCAGCATTTT,CASSSDRGPGQPQHF
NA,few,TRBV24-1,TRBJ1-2,TGTGCCACCAGGGGGCGGCTGGCCGTCCTTACCCAGGTGGACTATGGCTACACCTTC,CATRGRLAVLTQVDYGYTF
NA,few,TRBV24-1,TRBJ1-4,TGTGCCACAGAGCGGGAAAAACTGTTTTTT,CATEREKLFF
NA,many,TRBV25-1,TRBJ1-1,TGTGCCAGCAGTGCGTGGGGTTCTAACACTGAAGCTTTCTTT,CASSAWGSNTEAFF